This TCR beta chain comes out of a study of CXCR3-negative and CXCR3-positive naive CD8 T cells. Findings and caveats of the study: More hydrophobic TRB CDR3s occurred in CXCR3-positive than in CXCR3-negative naive cells. In both naive subsets diversity was comparably high, whereas memory CD8+ cells showed much lower diversity.

UMI-labeled 5' RACE TRB cDNA libraries were prepared from the cells. TCRdb reprocessed the 5' RACE reads; each CDR3 protein has one entry and no DNA is given. In all, the sample yields about 120,000 distinct CDR3 sequences. Points on this clonotype: Its specificity is unknown.

The sample was naive CXCR3+ CD8+ T cells from blood. Indicated subset: CD45RO-CCR7+CD27+CD95- naive CD8+ T cells expressing CXCR3 (TNR3+). This clonotype originated in a human donor in good health. Some clones in this sample may be carry-over from other donors' samples.

Here the CDR3 reads CASSLTVVETEQDPAINEQFF. The chain couples TRBV7-3 to TRBJ2-1; TCRdb's D call of TRBD2 is untestable without DNA. The CDR3 is 21 residues long. From germline, CDR1 is SGHTA and CDR2 FQGTGA.